This TCR delta chain was sequenced during a study of gamma-delta T cells after stem cell transplantation. TCRdb fed the RT-PCR reads into CATT to redo clone calling. This table holds fewer than 850 delta-chain clones, roughly 2.5% found once. The CDR3 is made up of 21 amino acids. CDR1 and CDR2 from the germline V gene are GEAIGNYY and EKD. This clone has a handful of counts. A far larger clone is one nucleotide away, so this likely arose from a read error. Distinct nucleotide sequences in the sample also encode this CDR3. This sequence joins TRDV2 and TRDJ3, with D unresolved. Material for sequencing was gamma-delta T cells. This TCR was sampled from a human donor. It is not recorded whose cells these are; they may come from a transplant donor. The CDR3 loop reads CACDTEFPAAASSWDTRQMFF. CDR3 DNA sequence: TGTGCCTGCGACACAGAATTTCCCGCCGCAGCCTCCTCCTGGGACACCCGACAGATGTTTTTC.